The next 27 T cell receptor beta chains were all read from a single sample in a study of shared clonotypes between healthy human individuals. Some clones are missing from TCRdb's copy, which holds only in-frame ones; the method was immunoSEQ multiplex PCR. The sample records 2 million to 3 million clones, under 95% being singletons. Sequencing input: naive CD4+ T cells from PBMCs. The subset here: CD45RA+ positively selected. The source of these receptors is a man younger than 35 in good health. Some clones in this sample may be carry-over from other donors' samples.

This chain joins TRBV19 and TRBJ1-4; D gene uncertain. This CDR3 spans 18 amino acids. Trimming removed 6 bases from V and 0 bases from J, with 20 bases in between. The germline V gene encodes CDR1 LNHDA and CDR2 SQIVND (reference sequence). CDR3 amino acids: CASSYIKLGSPTNEKLFF. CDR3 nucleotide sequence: TGTGCCAGTAGCTATATTAAGCTTGGGAGTCCAACTAATGAAAAACTGTTTTTT.

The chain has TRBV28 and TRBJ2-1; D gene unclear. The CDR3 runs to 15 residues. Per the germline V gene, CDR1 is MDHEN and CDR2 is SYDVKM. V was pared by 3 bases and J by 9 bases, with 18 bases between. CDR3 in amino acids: CASSFGMGGVGEQFF. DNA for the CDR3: TGTGCCAGCAGTTTCGGAATGGGTGGAGTGGGTGAGCAGTTCTTC.

The CDR3 region is CASSPRVSPGNTIYF. The DNA for the CDR3 is TGTGCCAGTAGCCCCCGAGTCTCGCCGGGAAACACCATATATTTT. The chain uses TRBV19 and TRBJ1-3; D gene unclear. Trimming cost V 6 bases and J 4 bases, with 16 bases left between them. Looked up from germline, CDR1 is LNHDA and CDR2 is SQIVND (reference sequence). CDR3 size: 15 residues.

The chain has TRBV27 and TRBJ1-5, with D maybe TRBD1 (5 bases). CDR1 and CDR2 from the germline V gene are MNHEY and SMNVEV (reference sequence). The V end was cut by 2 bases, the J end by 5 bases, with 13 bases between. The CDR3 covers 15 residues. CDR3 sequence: CASSLGGFGDQPQHF. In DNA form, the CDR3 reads TGTGCCAGCAGTTTAGGGGGTTTCGGGGATCAGCCCCAGCATTTT.

The CDR3 DNA reads as TGTGCCAGCAGTCGCCTAGCCTATGAGCAGTTCTTC. Amino acid sequence: CASSRLAYEQFF. The genes are TRBV6-6 and TRBJ2-1; D possibly corresponds to TRBD2 (5 bases). Trimming pared 5 bases from V and 8 bases from J, leaving 10 bases between. CDR1 MNHNY and CDR2 SVGAGI come from the germline V gene (reference sequence). CDR3 length equals 12 residues.

CDR3 in DNA: TGTGCCAGCAGTTTGGTGCGGGGAGGTACTGAAGCTTTCTTT. Amino acid sequence: CASSLVRGGTEAFF. This rearrangement joins TRBV27 to TRBJ1-1; D gene ambiguous. CDR1 is MNHEY and CDR2 is SMNVEV in the germline V gene (reference sequence). This CDR3 has 14 amino acids. V was trimmed by 3 bases and J by 5 bases, leaving 13 bases between them.

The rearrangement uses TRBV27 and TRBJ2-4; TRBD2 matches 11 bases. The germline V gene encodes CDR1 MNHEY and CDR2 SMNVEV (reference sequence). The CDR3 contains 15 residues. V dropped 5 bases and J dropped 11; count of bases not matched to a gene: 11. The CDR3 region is CASSPRPTSGIVQYF. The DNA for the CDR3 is TGTGCCAGCAGTCCACGTCCGACTAGCGGGATTGTTCAGTACTTC.

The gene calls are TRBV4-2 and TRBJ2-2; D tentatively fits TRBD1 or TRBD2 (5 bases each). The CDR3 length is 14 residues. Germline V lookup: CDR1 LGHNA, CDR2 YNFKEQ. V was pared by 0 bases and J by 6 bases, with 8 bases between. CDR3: CASSQDVGAGELFF. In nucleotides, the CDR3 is TGTGCCAGCAGCCAAGATGTGGGGGCCGGGGAGCTGTTTTTT.

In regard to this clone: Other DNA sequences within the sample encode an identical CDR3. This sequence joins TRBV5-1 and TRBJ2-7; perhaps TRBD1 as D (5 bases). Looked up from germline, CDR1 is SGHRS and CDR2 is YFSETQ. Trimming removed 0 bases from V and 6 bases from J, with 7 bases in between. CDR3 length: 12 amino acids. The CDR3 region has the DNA TGCGCCAGCAGCTTGGTAGGGGCCGAGCAGTACTTC. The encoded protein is CASSLVGAEQYF.

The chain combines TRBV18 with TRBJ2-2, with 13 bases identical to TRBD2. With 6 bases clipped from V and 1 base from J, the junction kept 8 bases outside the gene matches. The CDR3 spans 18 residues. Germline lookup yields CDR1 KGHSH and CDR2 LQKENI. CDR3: CASSRTSGSVRNTGELFF. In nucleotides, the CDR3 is TGTGCCAGCTCTCGGACTAGCGGGAGTGTAAGGAACACCGGGGAGCTGTTTTTT.

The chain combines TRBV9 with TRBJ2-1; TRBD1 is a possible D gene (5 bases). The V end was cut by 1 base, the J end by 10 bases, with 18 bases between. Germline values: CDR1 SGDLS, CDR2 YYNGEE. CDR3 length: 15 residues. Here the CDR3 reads CASSVTFRDGNEQFF. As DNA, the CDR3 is TGTGCCAGCAGCGTAACTTTCAGGGATGGGAACGAGCAGTTCTTC.

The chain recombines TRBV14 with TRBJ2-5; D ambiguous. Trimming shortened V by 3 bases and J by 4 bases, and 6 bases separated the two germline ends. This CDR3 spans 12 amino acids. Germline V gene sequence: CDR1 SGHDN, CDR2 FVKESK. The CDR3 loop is CASSQNRETQYF. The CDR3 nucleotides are TGTGCCAGCAGCCAGAATAGAGAGACCCAGTACTTC.

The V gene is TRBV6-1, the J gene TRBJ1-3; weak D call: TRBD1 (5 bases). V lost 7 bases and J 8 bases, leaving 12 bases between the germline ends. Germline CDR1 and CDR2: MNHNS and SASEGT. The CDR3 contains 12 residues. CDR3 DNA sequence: TGTGCCAGCAAGTTCGGGGCTGACACCATATATTTT. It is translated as CASKFGADTIYF.

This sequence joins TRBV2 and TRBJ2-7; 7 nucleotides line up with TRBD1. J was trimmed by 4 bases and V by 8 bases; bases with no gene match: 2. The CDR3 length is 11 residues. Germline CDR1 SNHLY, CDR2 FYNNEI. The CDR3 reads CASDRDYEQYF. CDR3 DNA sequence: TGTGCCAGCGACAGGGATTACGAGCAGTACTTC.

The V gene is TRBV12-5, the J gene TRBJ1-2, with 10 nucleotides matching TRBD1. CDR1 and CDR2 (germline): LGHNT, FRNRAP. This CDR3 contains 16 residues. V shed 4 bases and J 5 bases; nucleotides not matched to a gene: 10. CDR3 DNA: TGTGCTAGTGGTTGGTCGGGACAGGGGATTTGGTATGGCTACACCTTC. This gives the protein CASGWSGQGIWYGYTF. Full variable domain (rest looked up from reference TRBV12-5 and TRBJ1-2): DARVTQTPRHKVTEMGQEVTMRCQPILGHNTVFWYRQTMMQGLELLAYFRNRAPLDDSGMPKDRFSAEMPDATLATLKIQPSEPRDSAVYFCASGWSGQGIWYGYTFGSGTRLTVV.

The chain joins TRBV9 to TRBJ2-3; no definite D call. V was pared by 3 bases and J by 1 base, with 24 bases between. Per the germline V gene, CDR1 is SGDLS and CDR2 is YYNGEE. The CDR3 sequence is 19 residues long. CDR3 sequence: CASSERDSHISFRTDTQYF. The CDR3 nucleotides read TGTGCCAGCAGCGAAAGGGATTCGCACATCTCATTTCGCACAGATACGCAGTATTTT.

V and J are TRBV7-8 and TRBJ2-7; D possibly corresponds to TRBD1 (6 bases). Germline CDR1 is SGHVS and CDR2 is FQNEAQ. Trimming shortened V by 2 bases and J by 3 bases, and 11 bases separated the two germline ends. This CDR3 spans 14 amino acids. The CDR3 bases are TGTGCCAGCAGCTTAAGCCAGGGGTTCTACGAGCAGTACTTC. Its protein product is CASSLSQGFYEQYF.

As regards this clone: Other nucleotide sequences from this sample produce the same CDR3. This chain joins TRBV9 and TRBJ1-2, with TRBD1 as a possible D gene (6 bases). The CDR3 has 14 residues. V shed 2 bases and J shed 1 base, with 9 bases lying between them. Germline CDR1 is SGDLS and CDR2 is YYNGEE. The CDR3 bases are TGTGCCAGCAGCGTTGCCAGGGGTAACTATGGCTACACCTTC. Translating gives CASSVARGNYGYTF.

The CDR3 here is CASSYSSVAKNIQYF. As DNA, the CDR3 is TGTGCCAGCAGTTACTCCAGCGTAGCCAAAAACATTCAGTACTTC. The chain carries TRBV28 and TRBJ2-4, with D uncertain. The CDR3 covers 15 residues. V shed 4 bases and J shed 0 bases, with 10 bases lying between them. The germline CDR1 and CDR2 sequences are MDHEN and SYDVKM.

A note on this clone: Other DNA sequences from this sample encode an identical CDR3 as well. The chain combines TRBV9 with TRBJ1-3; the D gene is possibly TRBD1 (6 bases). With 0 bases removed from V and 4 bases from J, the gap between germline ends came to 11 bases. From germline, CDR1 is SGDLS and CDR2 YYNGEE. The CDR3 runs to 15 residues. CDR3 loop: CASSVGGARGNTIYF. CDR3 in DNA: TGTGCCAGCAGCGTAGGGGGGGCGCGAGGAAACACCATATATTTT.

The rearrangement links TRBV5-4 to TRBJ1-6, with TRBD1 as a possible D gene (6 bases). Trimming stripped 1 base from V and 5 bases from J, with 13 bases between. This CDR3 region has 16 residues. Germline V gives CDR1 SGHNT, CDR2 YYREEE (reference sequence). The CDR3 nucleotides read TGTGCCAGCAGCTTGATGGGGGGGCTGAATAATTCACCCCTCCACTTT. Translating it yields CASSLMGGLNNSPLHF.

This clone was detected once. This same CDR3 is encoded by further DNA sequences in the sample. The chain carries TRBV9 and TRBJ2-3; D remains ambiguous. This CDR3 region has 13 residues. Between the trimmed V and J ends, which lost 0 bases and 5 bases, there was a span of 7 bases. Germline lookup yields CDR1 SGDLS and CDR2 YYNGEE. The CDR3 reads CASSVASGDTQYF. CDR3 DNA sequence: TGTGCCAGCAGCGTAGCCTCCGGAGATACGCAGTATTTT.

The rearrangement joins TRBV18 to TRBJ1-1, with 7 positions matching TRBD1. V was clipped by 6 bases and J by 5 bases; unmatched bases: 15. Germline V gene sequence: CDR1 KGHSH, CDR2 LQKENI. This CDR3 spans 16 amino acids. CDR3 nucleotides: TGTGCCAGCTCCCGAACTCCAGGGGGAAGTTGGACTGAAGCTTTCTTT. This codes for CASSRTPGGSWTEAFF.

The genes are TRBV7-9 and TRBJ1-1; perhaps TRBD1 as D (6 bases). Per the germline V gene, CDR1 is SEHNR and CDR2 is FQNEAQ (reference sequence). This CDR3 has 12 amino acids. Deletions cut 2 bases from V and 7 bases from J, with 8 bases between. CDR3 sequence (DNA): TGTGCCAGCAGCTTACAGGGGCGTGAAGCTTTCTTT. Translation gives CASSLQGREAFF.

CDR3 residues: CASRTGHSGNTIYF. CDR3 bases: TGTGCCAGCAGAACGGGGCACTCTGGAAACACCATATATTTT. The chain uses TRBV28 and TRBJ1-3, with D perhaps matching TRBD1 (5 bases). Germline CDR1 is MDHEN and CDR2 is SYDVKM. The CDR3 consists of 14 residues. The V and J ends lost 6 bases and 0 bases respectively, with 9 bases between them.

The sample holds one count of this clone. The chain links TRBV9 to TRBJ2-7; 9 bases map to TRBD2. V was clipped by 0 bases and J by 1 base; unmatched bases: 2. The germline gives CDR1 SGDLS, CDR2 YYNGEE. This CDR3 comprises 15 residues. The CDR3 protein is CASSVASGVSYEQYF. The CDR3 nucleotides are TGTGCCAGCAGCGTAGCTAGCGGGGTGTCCTACGAGCAGTACTTC.

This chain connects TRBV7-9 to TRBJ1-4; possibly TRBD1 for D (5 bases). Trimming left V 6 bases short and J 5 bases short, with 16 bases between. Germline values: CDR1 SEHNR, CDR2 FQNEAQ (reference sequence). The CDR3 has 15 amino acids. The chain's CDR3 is CASRGPGRGNEKLFF. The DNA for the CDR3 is TGTGCCAGCAGGGGACCGGGACGGGGAAATGAAAAACTGTTTTTT.